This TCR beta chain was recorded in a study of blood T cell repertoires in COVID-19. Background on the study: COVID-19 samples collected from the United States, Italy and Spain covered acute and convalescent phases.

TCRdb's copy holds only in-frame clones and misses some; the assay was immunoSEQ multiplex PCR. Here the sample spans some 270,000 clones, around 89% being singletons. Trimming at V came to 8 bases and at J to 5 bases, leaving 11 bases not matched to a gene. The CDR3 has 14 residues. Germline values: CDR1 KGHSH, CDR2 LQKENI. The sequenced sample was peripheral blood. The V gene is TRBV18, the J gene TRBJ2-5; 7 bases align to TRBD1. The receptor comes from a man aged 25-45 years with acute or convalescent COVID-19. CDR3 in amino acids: CASAPTGPGETQYF. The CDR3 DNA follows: TGTGCCAGCGCCCCGACAGGGCCTGGGGAGACCCAGTACTTC.